A single sample is the source of the 5 T cell receptor beta chains below, sequenced in a study of Graves' ophthalmopathy and Graves' hyperthyroidism. The authors amplified TCR beta CDR3 regions, and they did so from RNA transcripts for repertoire sequencing. RT-PCR was first run with HTBI primers, then multiplex PCR in a second round. Via MiXCR, TCRdb re-called the multiplex PCR reads, giving one row per CDR3 protein. The repertoire holds fewer than 650,000 distinct CDR3 sequences, with about 20% as singletons. Sequencing input: peripheral blood. All receptors derive from a woman younger than 30 with stable Graves' hyperthyroidism. Some clones in this sample may be carry-over from other donors' samples.

This clonotype was observed many times. The V and J genes are TRBV2 and TRBJ1-5; D is undetermined. This CDR3 spans 14 amino acids. Germline V gives CDR1 SNHLY, CDR2 FYNNEI. With 3 bases removed from V and 3 bases from J, the gap between germline ends came to 9 bases. The CDR3 sequence: CASSEHSPNQPQHF. The CDR3 DNA reads as TGTGCCAGCAGTGAGCACAGCCCCAATCAGCCCCAGCATTTT. The variable domain in full, with the rest retrieved from reference TRBV2 and TRBJ1-5, is EPEVTQTPSHQVTQMGQEVILRCVPISNHLYFYWYRQILGQKVEFLVSFYNNEISEKSEIFDDQFSVERPDGSNFTLKIRSTKLEDSAMYFCASSEHSPNQPQHFGDGTRLSIL.

The sample holds many counts of this clonotype. The V and J genes are TRBV12-3 or TRBV12-4 and TRBJ1-6, with TRBD1 as a possible D gene (5 bases). This CDR3 is built from 12 residues. The V end was cut by 7 bases, the J end by 9 bases, with 10 bases between. CDR3 in amino acids: CASTREGSPLHF. CDR3 nucleotides: TGTGCCAGCACCAGGGAAGGTTCACCCCTCCACTTT.

This clonotype was counted only a few times. This chain connects TRBV24-1 to TRBJ2-2; 9 bases fit TRBD1. Germline V gene lookup returns CDR1 KGHDR and CDR2 SFDVKD. The V segment lost 3 bases and the J segment 3 bases; nucleotides outside the gene matches: 1. There are 15 residues in the CDR3. The CDR3 DNA is TGTGCCACCAGTGATACAGGGGGCCACACCGGGGAGCTGTTTTTT. The encoded protein is CATSDTGGHTGELFF.

This clonotype was counted at least ten times. DNA of the CDR3: TGTGCCAGCAGTTTATCCGACAGGGGCGATGGCTACACCTTC. This encodes CASSLSDRGDGYTF. The chain combines TRBV28 with TRBJ1-2; 8 bases map to TRBD1. Trimming took 1 base from V and 6 from J; bases not matched to a gene: 4. The germline V gene encodes CDR1 MDHEN and CDR2 SYDVKM. This CDR3 has 14 residues.

This clonotype has a handful of counts. The chain recombines TRBV15 with TRBJ1-5, with D hard to call. The CDR3 covers 13 residues. Germline loops: CDR1 LNHNV, CDR2 YYDKDF (reference sequence). Deletions cut 4 bases from V and 6 bases from J, with 10 bases between. In DNA, the CDR3 is TGTGCCACCAGCACAGATGATTCTCAGCCCCAGCATTTT. The encoded protein is CATSTDDSQPQHF.